This TCR beta chain appears in the sequencing data of a study of T cells in women clearing cervical HPV infection. Whole-study context: Cases: HPV16-related CIN3 or worse on histology, a couple of invasive cancers. Controls were women whose single incident HPV16 infection cleared within 12 months without precancer or cancer. Only a few women had HLA typing results available.

Study findings and constraints: CIN3+ cases had significantly higher TCR richness than controls; evenness did not differ.

With regard to this clone: What it binds is unknown. The read finishes 3 residues shy of the CDR3 end, and the germline J gene is used to complete it.

Clones were sequenced by immunoSEQ multiplex PCR, and TCRdb holds only the in-frame ones, with some missing. The sample includes about 48,000 clones. Germline V gene sequence: CDR1 SGHAT, CDR2 FQDESV (reference sequence). The ends were cut back, 3 bases at V and 0 bases at J, with 12 bases in the middle. CDR3 length equals 15 residues. The origin of this receptor is a woman aged 18-70 years with a cervical HPV16 infection that either progressed to CIN3+ or cleared (not recorded which). What was sequenced was blood buffy coat. This chain connects TRBV11-1 to TRBJ2-7; possibly TRBD2 for D (7 bases). Partial CDR3 DNA: TGTGCCAGCAGCTTGGGGGGGGCCAGCTCCTACGAG. It yields the protein CASSLGGASSYE. The full CDR3 protein reads CASSLGGASSYEQYF.